The text below deals with one T cell receptor (beta chain). CDR1 is MNHEY and CDR2 is SMNVEV in the germline V gene (reference sequence). The CDR3 totals 15 residues. V was cut by 3 bases and J by 3 bases, with 12 bases left in between. This sample is drawn from a study of blood T cell repertoires in COVID-19. Across the study: In each case, the material was cDNA or gDNA derived from T cells, B-cell-depleted T cells, or PBMCs.

Produced via immunoSEQ multiplex PCR; TCRdb's table is partial and in-frame only. The sample gives approximately 160,000 clones, about 88% of which show up once; about 6.5% is in the top ten. This TCR was sampled from a woman between 45 and 60 years old who had recovered from COVID-19. The sample taken for sequencing was PBMCs or T cells enriched from blood (not recorded which). The V call is TRBV27, the J call TRBJ2-1, with D tentatively TRBD2 (6 bases). The DNA for the CDR3 is TGTGCCAGCAGTTTTATCGGGAGCGGCTACAATGAGCAGTTCTTC. Translated, it gives CASSFIGSGYNEQFF.